These T cell receptor beta chains were read from a single sample in a study of cytomegalovirus exposure and HLA in healthy donors. Profiled with immunoSEQ multiplex PCR; TCRdb holds only in-frame clones, not every one. The sample records under 150,000 clones, over 65% being singletons. The sample taken for sequencing was PBMCs. The receptors were gathered from a female donor in good health and CMV-seropositive. Both conserved end residues are part of each CDR3. A D gene is named only where the DNA matches it firmly. Rows may omit the clone size; those that give it use once, few, many or a size class.

size | J | V | D | DNA | CDR3
- | TRBJ2-1 | TRBV25-1 | - | TGTGCCAGCAGTGAATATCCATTAGCGGTTGAGCAGTTCTTC | CASSEYPLAVEQFF
few | TRBJ2-4 | TRBV27 | TRBD1 | TGTGCCAGCAGTGAATCCCCAACGACAGGGGGTCATTTCTACGCCAAAAACATTCAGTACTTC | CASSESPTTGGHFYAKNIQYF
- | TRBJ1-2 | TRBV11-2 | TRBD1 | TGTGCCAGCAGCACCCGACAGGGCTATGGCTACACCTTC | CASSTRQGYGYTF
few | TRBJ2-4 | TRBV10-2 | TRBD2 | TGCGCCAGCAGTCAATTTTTTAGCGGGGGGGTAATCATTCAGTACTTC | CASSQFFSGGVIIQYF
once | TRBJ2-7 | TRBV2 | - | TGTGCCAGGAGTCCTGGAAGGATGGGCGAGCAGTATTTC | CARSPGRMGEQYF
- | TRBJ1-2 | TRBV14 | - | TGTGCCAGCAGCCGAGGGATCGACGGGGTTGGCTACACCTTC | CASSRGIDGVGYTF
- | TRBJ2-3 | TRBV5-1 | TRBD2 | TGCGCCAGCAGCTTCTCAACTAGCGGATCTAGCACAGATACGCAGTATTTT | CASSFSTSGSSTDTQYF
- | TRBJ1-5 | TRBV2 | - | TGTGCCAGCAGTGACAGGGGAAATCAGCCCCAGCATTTT | CASSDRGNQPQHF
- | TRBJ2-1 | TRBV7-9 | - | TGTGCCAGCAGTTGGCCTGGCACCCCTCCTTACAATGAGCAGTTCTTC | CASSWPGTPPYNEQFF
once | TRBJ2-7 | TRBV28 | TRBD2 | TGTGCCAGCAGTTTCATAGCGGGAGACTACGAGCAGTACTTC | CASSFIAGDYEQYF
few | TRBJ2-1 | TRBV7-7 | TRBD2 | TGTGCCAGCAGCTGGGGGACTAGCTCCGATGAGCAGTTCTTC | CASSWGTSSDEQFF
- | TRBJ2-1 | TRBV9 | TRBD2 | TGTGCCAGCAGCGCACTAGCGAGGCCTTACAATGAGCAGTTCTTC | CASSALARPYNEQFF